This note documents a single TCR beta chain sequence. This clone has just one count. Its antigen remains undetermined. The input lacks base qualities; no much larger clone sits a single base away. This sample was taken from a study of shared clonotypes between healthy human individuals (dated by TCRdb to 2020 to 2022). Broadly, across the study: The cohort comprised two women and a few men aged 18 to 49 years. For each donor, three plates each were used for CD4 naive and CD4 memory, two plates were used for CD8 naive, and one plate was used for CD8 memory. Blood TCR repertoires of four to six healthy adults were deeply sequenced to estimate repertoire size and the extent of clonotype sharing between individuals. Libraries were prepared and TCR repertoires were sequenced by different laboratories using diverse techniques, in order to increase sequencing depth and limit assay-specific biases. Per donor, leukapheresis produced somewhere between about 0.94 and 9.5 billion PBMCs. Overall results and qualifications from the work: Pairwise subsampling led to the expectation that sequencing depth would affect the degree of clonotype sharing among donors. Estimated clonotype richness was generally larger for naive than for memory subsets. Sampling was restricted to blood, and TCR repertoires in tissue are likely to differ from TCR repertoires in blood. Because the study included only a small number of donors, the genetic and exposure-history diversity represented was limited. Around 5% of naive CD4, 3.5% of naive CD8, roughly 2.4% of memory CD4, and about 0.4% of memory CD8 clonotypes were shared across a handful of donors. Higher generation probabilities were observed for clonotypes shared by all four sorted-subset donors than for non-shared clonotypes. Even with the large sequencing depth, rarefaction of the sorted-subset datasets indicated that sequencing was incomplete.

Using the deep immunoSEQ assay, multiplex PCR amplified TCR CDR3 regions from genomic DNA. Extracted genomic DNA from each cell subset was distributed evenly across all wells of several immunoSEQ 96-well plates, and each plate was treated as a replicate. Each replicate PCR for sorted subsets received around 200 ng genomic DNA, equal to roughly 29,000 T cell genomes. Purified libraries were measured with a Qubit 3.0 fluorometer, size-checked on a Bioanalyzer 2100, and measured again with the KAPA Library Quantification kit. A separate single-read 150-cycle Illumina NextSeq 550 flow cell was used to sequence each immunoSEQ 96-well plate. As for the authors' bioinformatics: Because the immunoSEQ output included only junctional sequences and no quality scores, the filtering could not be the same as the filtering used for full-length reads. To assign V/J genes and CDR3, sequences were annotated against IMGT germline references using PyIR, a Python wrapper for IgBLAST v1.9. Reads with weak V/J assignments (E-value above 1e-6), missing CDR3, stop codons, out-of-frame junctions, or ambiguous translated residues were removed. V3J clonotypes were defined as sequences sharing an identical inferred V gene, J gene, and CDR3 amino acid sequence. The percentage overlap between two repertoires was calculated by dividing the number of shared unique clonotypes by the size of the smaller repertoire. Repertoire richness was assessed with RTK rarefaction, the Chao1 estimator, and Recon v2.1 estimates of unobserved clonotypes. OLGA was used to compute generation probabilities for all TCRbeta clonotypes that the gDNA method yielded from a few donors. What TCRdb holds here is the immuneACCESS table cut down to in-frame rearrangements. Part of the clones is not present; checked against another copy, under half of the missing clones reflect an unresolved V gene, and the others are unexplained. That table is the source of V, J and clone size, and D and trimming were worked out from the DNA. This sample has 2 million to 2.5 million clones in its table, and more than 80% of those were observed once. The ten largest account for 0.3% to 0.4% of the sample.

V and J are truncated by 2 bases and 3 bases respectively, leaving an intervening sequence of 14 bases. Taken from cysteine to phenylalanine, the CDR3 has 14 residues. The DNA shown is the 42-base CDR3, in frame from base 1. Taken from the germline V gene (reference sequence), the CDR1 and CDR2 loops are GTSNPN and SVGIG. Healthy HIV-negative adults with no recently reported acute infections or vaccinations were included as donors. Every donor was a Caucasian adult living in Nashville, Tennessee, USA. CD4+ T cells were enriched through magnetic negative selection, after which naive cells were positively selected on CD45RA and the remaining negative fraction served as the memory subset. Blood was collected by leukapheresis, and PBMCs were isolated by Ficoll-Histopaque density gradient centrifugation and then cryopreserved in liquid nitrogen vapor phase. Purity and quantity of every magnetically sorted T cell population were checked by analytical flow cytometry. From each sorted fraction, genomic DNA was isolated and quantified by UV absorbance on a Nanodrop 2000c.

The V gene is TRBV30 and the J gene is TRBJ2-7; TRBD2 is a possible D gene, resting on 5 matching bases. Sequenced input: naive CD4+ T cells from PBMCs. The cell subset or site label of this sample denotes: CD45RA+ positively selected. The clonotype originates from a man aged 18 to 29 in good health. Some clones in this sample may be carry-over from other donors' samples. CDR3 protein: CAWSNSGSSYEQYF. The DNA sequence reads TGTGCCTGGAGTAATAGTGGGAGTAGCTACGAGCAGTACTTC.